This entry concerns a single TCR beta chain. Antigen: not known. Patients were ineligible given autoimmune disease history or systemic immunosuppression. This sample stems from a study of OX40 agonist ivuxolimab in advanced cancers. Overall study context: The eligibility criteria allowed prior anti-PD-1, anti-PD-L1 or anti-CTLA-4 therapy, and 40% had some. The study, taken as a whole, reports: Doses of 0.1 to 3.0 mg/kg were accompanied by clonal expansion of CD4+ and CD8+ blood T cells by week 6.

Clones were read by immunoSEQ multiplex PCR, and TCRdb kept only the in-frame ones, dropping some. The sample lists tens of thousands of clones, 87% occurring once. The CDR3 runs 14 residues. Trimming shortened V by 1 base and J by 5 bases, and 8 bases separated the two germline ends. Germline V gene lookup returns CDR1 SGHDN and CDR2 FVKESK. This specimen was CD4+ or CD8+ T cells sorted from blood, taken in a trial of the OX40 agonist ivuxolimab. The chain links TRBV14 to TRBJ2-2; D is unclear. The origin of this receptor is an adult with an advanced solid tumor such as melanoma, head and neck, liver or kidney cancer. The CDR3: CASSQGLTTGELFF. The DNA of the CDR3 is TGTGCCAGCAGCCAAGGGCTTACAACCGGGGAGCTGTTTTTT.